Ten or more counts support the clone carrying this TCR beta chain. Its antigen is undetermined. In TCRdb, the 5' RACE reads were re-called with MiXCR into one record per CDR3 protein. Among approximately 240,000 distinct CDR3 sequences, around 17% were seen once, and the ten largest hold about 4%. V was clipped by 1 base and J by 4 bases, with 9 bases between them. Germline values: CDR1 LGHNA, CDR2 YSLEER. This CDR3 spans 14 amino acids. This entry is derived from a study of T-cell memory formation after mild COVID-19. General study points: The second-wave clones peaking on day 37 were not confirmed as SARS-CoV-2-specific.

The sample was PBMCs or a T cell subset sorted from them (not recorded which). This receptor was taken from a man aged 18 to 30 who had mild COVID-19 (a few samples of this study predate the infection). Cell type and time point are not known. The V gene is TRBV4-3, the J gene TRBJ2-3; D perhaps matches TRBD2 (5 bases). CDR3 coding DNA: TGCGCCAGCAGCCAAGGGAGGACCGCAGATACGCAGTATTTT. It is translated as CASSQGRTADTQYF.